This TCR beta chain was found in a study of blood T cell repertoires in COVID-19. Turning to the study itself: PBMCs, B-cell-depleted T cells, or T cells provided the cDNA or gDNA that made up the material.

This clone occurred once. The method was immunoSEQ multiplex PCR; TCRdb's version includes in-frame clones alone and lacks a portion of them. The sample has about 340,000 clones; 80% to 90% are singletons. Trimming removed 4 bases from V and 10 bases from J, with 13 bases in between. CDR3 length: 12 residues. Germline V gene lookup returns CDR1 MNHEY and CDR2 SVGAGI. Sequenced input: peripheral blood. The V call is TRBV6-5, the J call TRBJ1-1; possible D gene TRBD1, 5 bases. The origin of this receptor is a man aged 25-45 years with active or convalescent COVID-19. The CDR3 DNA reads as TGTGCCAGCAGTTCAAAACCCGGGGGAGCTTTCTTT. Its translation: CASSSKPGGAFF.